The sample holds a few counts of the clone carrying this T cell receptor beta chain. Its antigen remains unknown. Generated by immunoSEQ multiplex PCR, the TCRdb table keeps only in-frame clones and is missing some. Found here are about 90,000 clones, 80% to 85% of them singletons; the top ten hold 12%. The data stem from a study of cytomegalovirus exposure and HLA in healthy donors. The CDR3 has 15 residues. In germline, CDR1 is SGDLS, CDR2 YYNGEE. V lost 4 bases and J 8 bases, leaving 19 bases between the germline ends. Study observations and caveats: Listed as cytomegalovirus-associated were over 150 TCR beta chains.

Input material: PBMCs. This chain connects TRBV9 to TRBJ1-3; no firm D call. This receptor was taken from a woman under 30 in good health and CMV-seropositive. The chain's CDR3 is CASSPGYPNVDTIYF. The CDR3 nucleotides read TGTGCCAGCAGCCCGGGATACCCAAATGTTGACACCATATATTTT.